This T cell receptor (beta chain) was sequenced for a study of blood T cell repertoires in COVID-19. Study at large: The cDNA or gDNA used as material had been derived from T cells, B-cell-depleted T cells, or PBMCs.

Trimming took 3 bases from V and 1 from J, leaving 14 bases between them. Germline V gene lookup returns CDR1 SQVTM and CDR2 ANQGSEA. The CDR3 is 15 amino acids. Study processing details: Estimates of nucleated cell counts were drawn from the amplification of reference gene primers. Using immunoSEQ multiplex PCR, the repertoire was profiled, and TCRdb retains in-frame clones only, with some absent. V, J and clone size were drawn from that table, and D and trimming were deduced from the DNA. The table shows 150,000 to 200,000 clones, with roughly 93% occurring only once. Enrolment of Seattle patients took place during active infection, and they were followed longitudinally.

The chain combines TRBV29-1 with TRBJ2-3, with D possibly TRBD2 on 5 matching bases. The source material was peripheral blood. This TCR came from a woman aged 55-70 years with COVID-19, enrolled during active disease. CDR3 nucleotide sequence: TGCAGCGTTGATTTTCCTAGGGAGCGCACAGATACGCAGTATTTT. Amino acid sequence: CSVDFPRERTDTQYF.